A selection of T cell receptor beta chains follows, all from one sample in a study of blood T cell repertoires in COVID-19. Some clones are missing from TCRdb's copy, which holds only in-frame ones; the method was immunoSEQ multiplex PCR. This sample carries just over 250,000 clones, around 89% of them seen once, and the ten largest clones take 3.5% to 4.5%. Sequenced sample: peripheral blood. The origin of the receptors is a man aged 55 to 70 who had recovered from COVID-19. Each CDR3 is given with its conserved first and last residue. Size values are once, few and many counts, or a class for expanded clones, and some rows have none.

abundance: .; j_gene: TRBJ1-5; v_gene: TRBV7-2; CDR3aa: CASSPGTGGIQPQHF
abundance: .; j_gene: TRBJ2-7; v_gene: TRBV9; CDR3aa: CASSPGVGYEQYF
abundance: once; j_gene: TRBJ2-3; v_gene: TRBV5-1; CDR3aa: CASSLGGGGTDTQYF
abundance: .; j_gene: TRBJ2-3; v_gene: TRBV4-1; CDR3aa: CASGGSLAQYF
abundance: .; j_gene: TRBJ1-6; v_gene: TRBV7-2; CDR3aa: CASKRTDNSPLHF
abundance: once; j_gene: TRBJ2-1; v_gene: TRBV10-3; CDR3aa: CAIRSISAVAYNEQFF
abundance: .; j_gene: TRBJ2-7; v_gene: TRBV28; CDR3aa: CASSPTTSYEQYF
abundance: .; j_gene: TRBJ1-5; v_gene: TRBV12-3/TRBV12-4; CDR3aa: CASSYQGNQPQHF
abundance: .; j_gene: TRBJ1-5; v_gene: TRBV7-9; CDR3aa: CASSGASSSQPQHF
abundance: .; j_gene: TRBJ1-4; v_gene: TRBV6-5; CDR3aa: CASSYGQPLNEKLFF
abundance: .; j_gene: TRBJ2-1; v_gene: TRBV27; CDR3aa: CASSLEPTGGIEQFF
abundance: few; j_gene: TRBJ2-2; v_gene: TRBV6-5; CDR3aa: CASSYSTSQWELFF
abundance: .; j_gene: TRBJ2-3; v_gene: TRBV20-1; CDR3aa: CSASPAHLRTNTDTQYF
abundance: .; j_gene: TRBJ1-6; v_gene: TRBV10-2; CDR3aa: CASRRTGGAYNSPLHF
abundance: .; j_gene: TRBJ2-3; v_gene: TRBV10-2; CDR3aa: CASSVLAGGTDTQYF
abundance: once; j_gene: TRBJ1-6; v_gene: TRBV27; CDR3aa: CASSLGGAQGSYNSPLHF
abundance: .; j_gene: TRBJ1-5; v_gene: TRBV7-8; CDR3aa: CASTPERSLITAQHF
abundance: .; j_gene: TRBJ1-3; v_gene: TRBV6-6; CDR3aa: CASRPQGAGNTIYF
abundance: few; j_gene: TRBJ1-1; v_gene: TRBV12-3/TRBV12-4; CDR3aa: CASSLHRGRTFF
abundance: .; j_gene: TRBJ1-3; v_gene: TRBV5-1; CDR3aa: CASSPEGAPGNTIYF
abundance: .; j_gene: TRBJ1-4; v_gene: TRBV9; CDR3aa: CASSPRGGKLFF
abundance: .; j_gene: TRBJ1-3; v_gene: TRBV5-1; CDR3aa: CASPRQGLSGNTIYF
abundance: .; j_gene: TRBJ1-4; v_gene: TRBV3-1/TRBV3-2; CDR3aa: CASSPDRLNEKLFF
abundance: .; j_gene: TRBJ1-1; v_gene: TRBV10-3; CDR3aa: CAIRLTGLNTEAFF
abundance: .; j_gene: TRBJ2-3; v_gene: TRBV15; CDR3aa: CATTARGPGNTDTQYF
abundance: .; j_gene: TRBJ1-2; v_gene: TRBV2; CDR3aa: CASSLQGQTNYGYTF
abundance: .; j_gene: TRBJ1-1; v_gene: TRBV4-2; CDR3aa: CASSQGGQSNTEAFF
abundance: once; j_gene: TRBJ2-7; v_gene: TRBV29-1; CDR3aa: CSVGGAYEQYF
abundance: .; j_gene: TRBJ2-2; v_gene: TRBV28; CDR3aa: CASSSRVTGELFF
abundance: few; j_gene: TRBJ1-1; v_gene: TRBV30; CDR3aa: CAWTSIGGRRTEAFF
abundance: once; j_gene: TRBJ1-5; v_gene: TRBV12-2; CDR3aa: CASRPLGCWGSPPQHF
abundance: .; j_gene: TRBJ2-3; v_gene: TRBV19; CDR3aa: CASSADYTDTQYF
abundance: .; j_gene: TRBJ2-6; v_gene: TRBV7-6; CDR3aa: CASSPTRDRESGANVLTF
abundance: .; j_gene: TRBJ2-1; v_gene: TRBV18; CDR3aa: CASSAGFDEQFF
abundance: .; j_gene: TRBJ2-3; v_gene: TRBV3-1/TRBV3-2; CDR3aa: CASSQESGLSTDTQYF
abundance: .; j_gene: TRBJ1-2; v_gene: TRBV24-1; CDR3aa: CATSDATGGDYGYTF
abundance: .; j_gene: TRBJ2-2; v_gene: TRBV5-4; CDR3aa: CASSLTGRDTGELFF
abundance: .; j_gene: TRBJ1-3; v_gene: TRBV15; CDR3aa: CATSPRTGLGNTIYF
abundance: few; j_gene: TRBJ2-7; v_gene: TRBV7-2; CDR3aa: CASSTSPGLSYEQYF
abundance: .; j_gene: TRBJ1-1; v_gene: TRBV5-1; CDR3aa: CASGRTGDTEAFF
abundance: .; j_gene: TRBJ1-4; v_gene: TRBV7-9; CDR3aa: CASILMGEEREKLFF
abundance: .; j_gene: TRBJ2-2; v_gene: TRBV5-6; CDR3aa: CASSLSGTVNTGELFF
abundance: .; j_gene: TRBJ2-5; v_gene: TRBV19; CDR3aa: CASSMGLGWETQYF
abundance: .; j_gene: TRBJ2-3; v_gene: TRBV3-1/TRBV3-2; CDR3aa: CASSREASGSTDTQYF
abundance: .; j_gene: TRBJ2-7; v_gene: TRBV7-9; CDR3aa: CASSDTRGTYEQYF
abundance: once; j_gene: TRBJ2-3; v_gene: TRBV27; CDR3aa: CASSFLGGSFTDTQYF
abundance: once; j_gene: TRBJ2-7; v_gene: TRBV14; CDR3aa: CASSQIRGYEQYF
abundance: .; j_gene: TRBJ1-2; v_gene: TRBV7-2; CDR3aa: CASSLVAGGVYGYTF
abundance: .; j_gene: TRBJ2-7; v_gene: TRBV29-1; CDR3aa: CSVDGQGREQYF
abundance: few; j_gene: TRBJ1-6; v_gene: TRBV5-4; CDR3aa: CASSLKEGALGSPLHF